Sequencing of this T cell receptor (beta chain) was carried out in a study of cytomegalovirus exposure and HLA in healthy donors. Profiling relied on immunoSEQ multiplex PCR, and the TCRdb table lists in-frame clones only, not all of them. Among 100,000 to 120,000 clones listed, about nine tenths were seen once. The sequenced sample was PBMCs. This sequence originates from a woman younger than 30 in good health and CMV-seronegative.

Here the CDR3 DNA reads TGTGCCAGCAGGGGGGGGAGGTTCTATAATTCACCCCTCCACTTT. Encoded protein: CASRGGRFYNSPLHF. The chain employs TRBV6-5 and TRBJ1-6; possibly TRBD1 for D (5 bases). The CDR3 contains 15 residues. Germline V gene sequence: CDR1 MNHEY, CDR2 SVGAGI. Trimming left V 6 bases short and J 3 bases short, with 12 bases between.